In its sample, the clone carrying this T cell receptor (beta chain) was seen a few times. Antigen specificity is unknown. The data belong to a study of CD8 T cells in ankylosing spondylitis. Findings of the study overall: Before this, some motif variants had been reported in reactive arthritis synovial fluid and blood. Reportedly, significant enrichment of disease-linked clones occurred in matched ankylosing spondylitis synovial fluid. A TCR beta motif made of 7 to 9 highly homologous variants seemed typical of ankylosing spondylitis blood.

Making use of molecular barcodes, quantitative 5'-RACE generated TCR beta libraries. Via MiXCR, TCRdb re-called the 5' RACE reads, giving one row per CDR3 protein. This sample yields just over 300,000 distinct CDR3 sequences, of which about a fifth are seen a single time; under 4% belongs to the top ten. Germline assignment: CDR1 DFQATT and CDR2 SNEGSKA (reference sequence). V lost 2 bases and J lost 3, with 10 bases in between. CDR3 size: 13 residues. The chain recombines TRBV20-1 with TRBJ1-2, with a weak D call TRBD1 (6 bases). Sequencing was performed on blood, either unsorted or a sorted T cell fraction (not recorded which). This receptor was identified in a female donor with ankylosing spondylitis or in good health (not recorded which). CDR3 bases: TGCAGTGCTAGAAGGGGGGTCGACTATGGCTACACCTTC. Encoded protein: CSARRGVDYGYTF.